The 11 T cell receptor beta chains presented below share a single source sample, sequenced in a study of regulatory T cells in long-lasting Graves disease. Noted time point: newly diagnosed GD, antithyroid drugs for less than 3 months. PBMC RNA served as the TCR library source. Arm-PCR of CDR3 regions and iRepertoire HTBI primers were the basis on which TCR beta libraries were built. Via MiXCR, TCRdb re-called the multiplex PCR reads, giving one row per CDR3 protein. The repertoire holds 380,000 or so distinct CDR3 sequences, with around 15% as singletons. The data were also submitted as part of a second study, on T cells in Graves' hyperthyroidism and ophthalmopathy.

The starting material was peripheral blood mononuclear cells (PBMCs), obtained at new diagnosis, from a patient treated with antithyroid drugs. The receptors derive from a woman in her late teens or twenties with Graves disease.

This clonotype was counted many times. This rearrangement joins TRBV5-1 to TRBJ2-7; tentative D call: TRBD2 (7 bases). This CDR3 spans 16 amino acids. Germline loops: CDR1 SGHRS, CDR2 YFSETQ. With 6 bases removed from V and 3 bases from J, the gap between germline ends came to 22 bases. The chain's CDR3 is CASNLRGGGPIYEQYF. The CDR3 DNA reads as TGCGCCAGCAACCTTCGAGGGGGGGGGCCAATCTACGAGCAGTACTTC.

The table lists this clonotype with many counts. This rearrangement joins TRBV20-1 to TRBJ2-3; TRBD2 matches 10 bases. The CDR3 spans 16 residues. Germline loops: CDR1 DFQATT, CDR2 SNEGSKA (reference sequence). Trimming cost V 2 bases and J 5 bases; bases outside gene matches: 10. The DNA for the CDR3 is TGCAGTGCTAGACCCCTAGCGGGAGTTTTTGTAGATACGCAGTATTTT. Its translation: CSARPLAGVFVDTQYF.

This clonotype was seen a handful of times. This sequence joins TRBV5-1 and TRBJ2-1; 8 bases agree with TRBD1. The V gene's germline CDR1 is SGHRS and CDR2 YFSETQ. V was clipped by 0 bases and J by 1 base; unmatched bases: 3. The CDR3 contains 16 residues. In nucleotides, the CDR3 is TGCGCCAGCAGCTTGGAGCAGGGGGCATCCTACAATGAGCAGTTCTTC. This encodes CASSLEQGASYNEQFF.

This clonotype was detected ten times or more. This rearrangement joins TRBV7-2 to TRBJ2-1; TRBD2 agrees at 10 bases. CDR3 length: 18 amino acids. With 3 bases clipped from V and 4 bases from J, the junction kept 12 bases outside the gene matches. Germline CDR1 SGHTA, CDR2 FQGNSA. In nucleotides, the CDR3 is TGTGCCAGCAGCTTGAGGGGGAAGCGGGAGGGCCGGTACAATGAGCAGTTCTTC. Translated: CASSLRGKREGRYNEQFF.

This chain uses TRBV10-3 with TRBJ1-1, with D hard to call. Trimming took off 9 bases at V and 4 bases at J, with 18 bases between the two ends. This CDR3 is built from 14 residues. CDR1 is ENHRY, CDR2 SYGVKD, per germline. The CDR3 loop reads CAIGSTQVGTEAFF. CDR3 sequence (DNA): TGTGCCATAGGTTCGACGCAGGTGGGCACTGAAGCTTTCTTT.

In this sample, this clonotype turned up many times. In DNA, the CDR3 is TGTGCCAGCTCACCACGTGATGTTGCTTTAAACACTGAAGCTTTCTTT. It yields the protein CASSPRDVALNTEAFF. The chain joins TRBV18 to TRBJ1-1, with unresolved D. Germline CDR1 is KGHSH and CDR2 is LQKENI. V was shortened by 1 base and J by 2 bases, with 14 bases between the two germline ends. CDR3 size: 16 residues.

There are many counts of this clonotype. CDR3 amino acids: CASKSRTAYNEQFF. DNA of the CDR3: TGTGCCAGCAAGAGTAGGACAGCCTACAATGAGCAGTTCTTC. The gene calls are TRBV12-3 or TRBV12-4 and TRBJ2-1; a weak D match, TRBD1 (6 bases). Trimming cost V 7 bases and J 2 bases, with 12 bases left between them. This CDR3 region has 14 residues.

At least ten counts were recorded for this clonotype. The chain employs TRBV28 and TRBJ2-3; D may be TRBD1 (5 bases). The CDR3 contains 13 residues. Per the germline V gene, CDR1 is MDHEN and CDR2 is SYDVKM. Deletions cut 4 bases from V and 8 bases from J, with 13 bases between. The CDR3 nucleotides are TGTGCCAGCAGTTCGACCGGACAAAGTACGCAGTATTTT. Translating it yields CASSSTGQSTQYF. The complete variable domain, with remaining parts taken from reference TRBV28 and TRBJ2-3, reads DVKVTQSSRYLVKRTGEKVFLECVQDMDHENMFWYRQDPGLGLRLIYFSYDVKMKEKGDIPEGYSVSREKKERFSLILESASTNQTSMYLCASSSTGQSTQYFGPGTRLTVL.

CDR3 bases: TGTGCCAGCAGGGCGGGACTAGCGGTCTCCTACGAGCAGTACTTC. Translated, it gives CASRAGLAVSYEQYF. This chain connects TRBV28 to TRBJ2-7; 11 nucleotides match TRBD2. The CDR3 spans 15 residues. The V and J ends lost 6 bases and 0 bases, in that order; junction bases with no gene match: 4. The germline V gene has CDR1 MDHEN and CDR2 SYDVKM.

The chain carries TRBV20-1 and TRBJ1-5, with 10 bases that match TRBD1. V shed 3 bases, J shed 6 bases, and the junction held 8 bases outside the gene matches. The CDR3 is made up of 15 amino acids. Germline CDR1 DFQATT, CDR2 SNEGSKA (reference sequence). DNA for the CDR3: TGCAGTGCTAGGGTGACAGGGGGCGCAGGTCAGCCCCAGCATTTT. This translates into CSARVTGGAGQPQHF.

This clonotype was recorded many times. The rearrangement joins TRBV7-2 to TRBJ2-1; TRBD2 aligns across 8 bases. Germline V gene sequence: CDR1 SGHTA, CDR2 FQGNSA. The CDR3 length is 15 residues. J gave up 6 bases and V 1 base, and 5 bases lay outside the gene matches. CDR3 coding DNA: TGTGCCAGCAGCTTAGGCGGGGGGACTTCCAATGAGCAGTTCTTC. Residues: CASSLGGGTSNEQFF.